A selection of T cell receptor beta chains follows, all from one sample in a study of CD8 T cells in ankylosing spondylitis. TCRdb used MiXCR to reprocess the 5' RACE reads, holding one entry per CDR3 protein. The data contain more than 400,000 distinct CDR3 sequences, over 4% of them seen just once; the ten biggest clones take up roughly 3.5%. Input material: blood, either unsorted or a sorted T cell fraction (not recorded which). These receptors all come from a male donor with ankylosing spondylitis. Each CDR3 is given with its conserved first and last residue. The D gene is left open where the match is weak. The size entry is marked missing in some rows and otherwise reads once, few, many or a size class.

J: TRBJ2-7; length: 14; D: .; size: once; V: TRBV19; DNA: TGTGCCAGTAGTATTGGAGATACCCGCTACGAGCAGTACTTC; CDR3: CASSIGDTRYEQYF
J: TRBJ2-7; length: 16; D: TRBD2; size: many; V: TRBV20-1; DNA: TGCAGTGCTAGAGCCTTGGGCGGGACTACTAACTACGAGCAGTACTTC; CDR3: CSARALGGTTNYEQYF
J: TRBJ2-7; length: 15; D: TRBD2; size: many; V: TRBV29-1; DNA: TGCAGCGTTGAAGCGCTAGCGGGATACTCCTACGAGCAGTACTTC; CDR3: CSVEALAGYSYEQYF
J: TRBJ1-2; length: 15; D: TRBD1; size: many; V: TRBV6-1; DNA: TGTGCCAGCTGCACTCCCGGGACAGGGTTCCATGGCTACACCTTC; CDR3: CASCTPGTGFHGYTF
J: TRBJ2-3; length: 14; D: .; size: few; V: TRBV6-2/TRBV6-3; DNA: TGTGCCAGCAGTCTCAGGGTACGATCAGATACGCAGTATTTT; CDR3: CASSLRVRSDTQYF
J: TRBJ2-1; length: 15; D: .; size: many; V: TRBV20-1; DNA: TGCAGTGCTCTGCGGGGGCCGCTGATGTACAATGAGCAGTTCTTC; CDR3: CSALRGPLMYNEQFF
J: TRBJ2-3; length: 15; D: .; size: .; V: TRBV20-1; DNA: TGCAGTGCTAGAGTTGCAAATCTTGCCACAGATACGCAGTATTTT; CDR3: CSARVANLATDTQYF
J: TRBJ2-7; length: 15; D: .; size: many; V: TRBV5-6; DNA: TGTGCCAGCACCCTGGGACTTCTAATTGCCTACGAGCAGTACTTC; CDR3: CASTLGLLIAYEQYF
J: TRBJ2-2; length: 14; D: .; size: few; V: TRBV19; DNA: TGTGCCAGTACTCTACTAGGATTCGCCGGGGAGCTGTTTTTT; CDR3: CASTLLGFAGELFF
J: TRBJ2-7; length: 17; D: TRBD2; size: .; V: TRBV20-1; DNA: TGCTGTGCTAGGGGTCTAGCGGGGAATACGCGGGGAAACGAGCAGTACTTC; CDR3: CCARGLAGNTRGNEQYF
J: TRBJ2-2; length: 14; D: TRBD2; size: many; V: TRBV15; DNA: TGTGCCACCAGCCCCGAGCGGGGGTTCGGGGATCTGTTTTTT; CDR3: CATSPERGFGDLFF
J: TRBJ2-7; length: 17; D: TRBD2; size: many; V: TRBV4-3; DNA: TGCGCCAGCAGCCAAGCGGGGGGGTGGGTCCCCTCCTACGAGCAGTACTTC; CDR3: CASSQAGGWVPSYEQYF
J: TRBJ2-1; length: 15; D: TRBD2; size: .; V: TRBV7-9; DNA: TGTGCCAGCAGCTTAGCCGGCGGGAGGCACAATGAGCAGTTCTTC; CDR3: CASSLAGGRHNEQFF
J: TRBJ2-1; length: 16; D: TRBD1; size: many; V: TRBV10-3; DNA: TGTGCCATCAGTGAGTCCCGACAGGGGCCCTACAATGAGCAGTTCTTC; CDR3: CAISESRQGPYNEQFF
J: TRBJ2-3; length: 15; D: .; size: few; V: TRBV20-1; DNA: TGCAGTGCTAGAGGGCAGCCTGGGCAAGGAGATACGCAGTATTTT; CDR3: CSARGQPGQGDTQYF
J: TRBJ2-7; length: 15; D: .; size: many; V: TRBV7-2; DNA: TGTGCCAGCAGCTCGGCCGGGACCCTCTCCTACGAGCAGTACTTC; CDR3: CASSSAGTLSYEQYF